A selection of T cell receptor beta chains follows, all from one sample in a study of breast tumors, draining lymph nodes, adjacent tissues. Via MiXCR, TCRdb re-called the multiplex PCR reads, giving one row per CDR3 protein. The sample lists approximately 130,000 distinct CDR3 sequences, 21% occurring once. Sequenced material: axillary lymph node tissue. The receptors here all came from a female donor with breast cancer. Some clones in this sample may be carry-over from other donors' samples. Both conserved end residues are part of each CDR3. The order of the fields is J gene, V gene, CDR3 protein.

j_gene: TRBJ1-2
v_gene: TRBV19
CDR3aa: CASSITGPYGYTF

j_gene: TRBJ2-7
v_gene: TRBV28
CDR3aa: CASRTPPVAELSEQYF

j_gene: TRBJ2-7
v_gene: TRBV4-1
CDR3aa: CASSQGATGYYEQYF

j_gene: TRBJ2-2
v_gene: TRBV2
CDR3aa: CASSSEGSTNTGELFF

j_gene: TRBJ2-7
v_gene: TRBV7-8
CDR3aa: CASSLAVRDYEQYF

j_gene: TRBJ2-2
v_gene: TRBV29-1
CDR3aa: CSGGTGKAGELFF

j_gene: TRBJ2-7
v_gene: TRBV28
CDR3aa: CASSSGLAGEGVSEQYF

j_gene: TRBJ2-3
v_gene: TRBV12-3/TRBV12-4
CDR3aa: CASSSGGTDTQYF

j_gene: TRBJ2-2
v_gene: TRBV11-3
CDR3aa: CASSLVYTGELFF

j_gene: TRBJ1-6
v_gene: TRBV11-2
CDR3aa: CASNAVRDNSPLHF

j_gene: TRBJ1-6
v_gene: TRBV9
CDR3aa: CASSASPGGGSPLHF

j_gene: TRBJ2-7
v_gene: TRBV28
CDR3aa: CASSPPVGTGLAEQYF

j_gene: TRBJ2-7
v_gene: TRBV29-1
CDR3aa: CSVERDRGYEQYF

j_gene: TRBJ1-2
v_gene: TRBV27
CDR3aa: CASSRTGIDYGYTF

j_gene: TRBJ2-1
v_gene: TRBV7-2
CDR3aa: CASSLNAGYYNEQFF